A selection of T cell receptor beta chains follows, all from one sample in a study of beta chain features in type 1 diabetes. The data were produced by immunoSEQ multiplex PCR, yet TCRdb's version contains in-frame clones alone and is incomplete. The sample yields under 300,000 clones, 11% to 15% seen once. Sequenced material: naive CD4+ T cells from blood. These TCRs come from a man younger than 45 with type 1 diabetes. Both conserved end residues are part of each CDR3. A D gene is named only where the DNA matches it firmly. A clone size is listed for some rows: how often the clone was seen (once, few, many), or a class if it is expanded.

CDR3: CASSQGLAGGYEQYF
DNA: TGCGCCAGCAGCCAAGGACTAGCGGGTGGCTACGAGCAGTACTTC
D: TRBD2
size: -
V: TRBV4-1
J: TRBJ2-7

CDR3: CASSQDPGTADFYEQYF
DNA: TGCGCCAGCAGCCAAGATCCAGGGACAGCCGACTTCTACGAGCAGTACTTC
D: TRBD1
size: few
V: TRBV4-1
J: TRBJ2-7

CDR3: CASSYSGQGAFGYTF
DNA: TGTGCCAGCAGTTACTCGGGACAGGGGGCGTTTGGCTACACCTTC
D: TRBD1
size: -
V: TRBV6-5
J: TRBJ1-2

CDR3: CASSLGEGGTEAFF
DNA: TGTGCCAGCAGCCTAGGTGAGGGAGGAACTGAAGCTTTCTTT
D: -
size: few
V: TRBV27
J: TRBJ1-1

CDR3: CASSLGDRIYEQYF
DNA: TGCGCCAGCAGCTTGGGAGACAGGATCTACGAGCAGTACTTC
D: -
size: few
V: TRBV5-1
J: TRBJ2-7

CDR3: CASSQTLSARYSYEQYF
DNA: TGTGCCAGCAGCCAGACCCTATCAGCGCGATACTCCTACGAGCAGTACTTC
D: -
size: few
V: TRBV11-2
J: TRBJ2-7

CDR3: CASSGLTTYNEQFF
DNA: TGTGCCAGCAGTGGGTTAACTACTTACAATGAGCAGTTCTTC
D: -
size: few
V: TRBV25-1
J: TRBJ2-1

CDR3: CASSTGTNRKSYNEQFF
DNA: TGTGCCAGCAGCACTGGGACTAACCGAAAGTCCTACAATGAGCAGTTCTTC
D: TRBD2
size: -
V: TRBV5-4
J: TRBJ2-1

CDR3: CASSYDRLGQPQHF
DNA: TGTGCCAGCAGTTACGACAGATTGGGACAGCCCCAGCATTTT
D: -
size: -
V: TRBV6-6
J: TRBJ1-5

CDR3: CASSIGGDNQPQHF
DNA: TGTGCCAGTAGTATCGGGGGAGACAATCAGCCCCAGCATTTT
D: -
size: -
V: TRBV19
J: TRBJ1-5

CDR3: CASSYSTGGTNTEAFF
DNA: TGTGCCAGCAGTTACTCGACAGGGGGCACGAACACTGAAGCTTTCTTT
D: TRBD1
size: -
V: TRBV6-5
J: TRBJ1-1

CDR3: CASSEIQGSGERYTF
DNA: TGTGCCAGCAGTGAAATCCAGGGGTCAGGAGAACGCTACACCTTC
D: -
size: few
V: TRBV25-1
J: TRBJ1-2